This paragraph reports one TCR beta chain. What it binds is not known. The source of the sample is a study of cytomegalovirus exposure and HLA in healthy donors. Study summary: Earlier work reported 117 million unique TCR beta sequences from approximately 180 million T cells. Regarding the study as a whole: Many donors carried some public TCRs, although rarity characterized most TCR sequences.

The PCR made use of 60 Vbeta and 13 Jbeta primers. Sequencing used immunoSEQ multiplex PCR; TCRdb keeps in-frame clones, though not all of them. The sample has some 54,000 clones; over 75% are singletons. This TCR was sampled from a male donor in good health and CMV-seronegative. Sequencing input: PBMCs.

As DNA, the CDR3 is TGTGCCAGTAGTACCCGGGTCCTCTACGAGCAGTACTTC. It translates to CASSTRVLYEQYF. The chain recombines TRBV19 with TRBJ2-7, with no clear D. CDR1 and CDR2 from the germline V gene are LNHDA and SQIVND (reference sequence). The CDR3 has 13 amino acids. The V end lost 4 bases, the J end lost 3 bases, and 10 bases lay between the germline ends.